The source of this TCR beta chain is a study of OX40 agonist ivuxolimab in advanced cancers. Turning to the study itself: Head and neck, renal cell, melanoma or hepatocellular carcinoma were the cancers that dose-escalation patients had. Approximately 41% of patients had received prior checkpoint inhibitor therapy.

CDR1 is SGHDT, CDR2 YYEEEE, per germline. The CDR3 has 14 residues. The V gene end was trimmed by 7 bases and the J gene end by 7 bases; junction bases not matched to a gene: 12. Overall study findings and caveats: More expanded clones were seen, on average, in CD8+ T cells than in CD4+. Clonal expansion was among the lowest in partial responders at 0.1-3.0 mg/kg, especially CD8+.

Regarding this clone: Its antigen remains unknown.

Some clones are missing from TCRdb's copy, which holds only in-frame ones; the method was immunoSEQ multiplex PCR. The data show around 70,000 clones, with 80% to 85% seen just once and less than 7.5% held by the top ten. The V and J genes are TRBV5-6 and TRBJ1-2, with 8 bases matching TRBD1. Sequenced here: CD4+ or CD8+ T cells sorted from blood, sampled in a trial of the OX40 agonist ivuxolimab. This TCR was recovered from an adult with an advanced solid tumor such as melanoma, head and neck, liver or kidney cancer. CDR3 protein: CASGNPQGALGYTF. The CDR3 DNA is TGTGCCAGCGGGAATCCCCAGGGGGCTCTTGGCTACACCTTC.